This TCR beta chain comes out of a study of Graves' ophthalmopathy and Graves' hyperthyroidism. With 3 bases removed from V and 3 bases from J, the gap between germline ends came to 18 bases. This CDR3 region has 17 residues. Isolation of PBMCs was performed using 10 ml of fresh peripheral blood. CDR3 regions of TCR beta were amplified from RNA transcripts. After a first-round RT-PCR with HTBI primers, a second-round multiplex PCR was run. TCRdb independently ran MiXCR on the multiplex PCR reads; one entry per CDR3 protein. The data show 200,000 to 250,000 distinct CDR3 sequences, 20% to 25% seen once. As for this clonotype: Its antigen is currently unknown.

Study-level findings and limits: Sensitivity of approximately 88% and specificity of less than 82% were achieved when a 13-signature model separated ophthalmopathy from stable hyperthyroidism.

The chain is built from TRBV12-3 or TRBV12-4 and TRBJ2-4; possibly TRBD1 for D (6 bases). Material: peripheral blood. The sequence came from a woman between 50 and 59 years old with Graves' ophthalmopathy. In DNA form, the CDR3 reads TGTGCCAGCAGTTTGAGGACAGAAGTGAAGGGCAAAAACATTCAGTACTTC. It translates to CASSLRTEVKGKNIQYF.